These 11 T cell receptor beta chains were all obtained from the same sample, sequenced in a study of OX40 agonist ivuxolimab in advanced cancers. Sequencing was performed with immunoSEQ multiplex PCR; in TCRdb, only in-frame clones are kept and a portion is missing. This table has some 80,000 clones, 89% appearing once. The source material was CD4+ or CD8+ T cells sorted from blood, sampled in a trial of the OX40 agonist ivuxolimab. The origin of the receptors is an adult with an advanced solid tumor such as melanoma, head and neck, liver or kidney cancer.

This clone occurred a few times. The rearrangement links TRBV19 to TRBJ1-2; D might be TRBD1 (5 bases). This CDR3 is built from 14 residues. Trimming removed 6 bases at V and 2 bases at J, with 13 bases between. Looked up from germline, CDR1 is LNHDA and CDR2 is SQIVND (reference sequence). The CDR3 DNA is TGTGCCAGTAGACCTGGGGGTCCAAACTATGGCTACACCTTC. Amino acids: CASRPGGPNYGYTF.

The chain recombines TRBV10-2 with TRBJ1-2, with D possibly being TRBD1 (5 bases). Germline-derived CDR1 and CDR2 are WSHSY and SAAADI. V was pared by 6 bases and J by 0 bases, with 23 bases between. This CDR3 is 18 amino acids long. The CDR3 region has the DNA TGCGCCAGCAGCGAAAGACGGGACCGGGTGTTAGCTAACTATGGCTACACCTTC. It codes for CASSERRDRVLANYGYTF.

This chain links TRBV13 with TRBJ1-1; D might be TRBD1 (5 bases). CDR1 PRHDT and CDR2 FYEKMQ come from the germline V gene (reference sequence). V dropped 8 bases and J dropped 10 bases, with 14 bases sitting between them. This CDR3 contains 11 residues. CDR3 nucleotides: TGTGCCAGCGCCCAGGGAAGCCGAGCTTTCTTT. Translating gives CASAQGSRAFF.

The rearrangement uses TRBV18 and TRBJ1-2; D is uncertain. From germline, CDR1 is KGHSH and CDR2 LQKENI. The ends were cut back, 8 bases at V and 1 base at J, with 8 bases in the middle. CDR3 length: 12 amino acids. CDR3 sequence: CASPSGNYGYTF. The DNA of the CDR3 is TGTGCCAGCCCGTCGGGTAACTATGGCTACACCTTC.

The chain links TRBV19 to TRBJ2-3, with D unclear. V was pared by 1 base and J by 2 bases, with 10 bases between. This CDR3 is 15 amino acids long. Germline values: CDR1 LNHDA, CDR2 SQIVND (reference sequence). CDR3 nucleotides: TGTGCCAGTAGTATAGGACCCCTTTCCACAGATACGCAGTATTTT. Residues: CASSIGPLSTDTQYF.

V and J are TRBV2 and TRBJ1-6; maybe TRBD1 (6 bases). This CDR3 has 13 amino acids. V was shortened by 8 bases and J by 7 bases, with 12 bases between the two germline ends. In germline, CDR1 is SNHLY, CDR2 FYNNEI. CDR3 coding DNA: TGTGCCAGCGAGGCGCAGGGGAATTCACCCCTCCACTTT. Its protein product is CASEAQGNSPLHF.

The count of this clone is one. The chain joins TRBV29-1 to TRBJ2-5, with 8 bases aligning to TRBD1. The CDR3 covers 14 residues. CDR1 is SQVTM, CDR2 ANQGSEA, per germline. Unmatched junction bases numbered 3, after V lost 3 bases and J lost 0 bases. The CDR3 region is CSVDRQGNQETQYF. DNA of the CDR3: TGCAGCGTTGATCGACAGGGGAACCAAGAGACCCAGTACTTC.

V gene TRBV5-1 combines with J gene TRBJ2-5; 7 nucleotides match TRBD2. The end of the DNA aligns better with TRBJ2-7, so the J call may be wrong. This CDR3 spans 15 amino acids. Per germline, CDR1 SGHRS and CDR2 YFSETQ. CDR3 nucleotides: TGCGCCAGCAGCTTGGGTGGCGGGAGCTCCTACGAGCAGTACTTC. This encodes CASSLGGGSSYEQYF.

CDR3 coding DNA: TGTGCCAGTAGCGGACTAGCCTACAATGAGCAGTTCTTC. This codes for CASSGLAYNEQFF. The V gene is TRBV19, the J gene TRBJ2-1; 7 bases agree with TRBD2. The CDR3 totals 13 residues. Germline V lookup: CDR1 LNHDA, CDR2 SQIVND (reference sequence). J was trimmed by 2 bases and V by 6 bases; bases with no gene match: 1. Together with reference TRBV19 and TRBJ2-1, the CDR3 gives the full variable domain: DGGITQSPKYLFRKEGQNVTLSCEQNLNHDAMYWYRQDPGQGLRLIYYSQIVNDFQKGDIAEGYSVSREKKESFPLTVTSAQKNPTAFYLCASSGLAYNEQFFGPGTRLTVL.

The chain links TRBV5-1 to TRBJ2-2, with 10 bases identical to TRBD1. The CDR3 covers 15 residues. Trimming cost V 5 bases and J 4 bases; bases outside gene matches: 5. Germline-derived CDR1 and CDR2 are SGHRS and YFSETQ. CDR3: CASRRDRGGTGELFF. For the CDR3, the DNA is TGCGCCAGCAGAAGGGACAGGGGAGGCACCGGGGAGCTGTTTTTT.

The J gene is TRBJ1-5, the V gene TRBV11-3; no clear D gene. The CDR3 spans 14 residues. Germline CDR1 is SGHNT and CDR2 is YENEEA. V lost 1 base and J lost 2, with 6 bases in between. The CDR3 sequence: CASSLGQGNQPQHF. For the CDR3, the DNA is TGTGCCAGCAGCTTAGGGCAGGGCAATCAGCCCCAGCATTTT.